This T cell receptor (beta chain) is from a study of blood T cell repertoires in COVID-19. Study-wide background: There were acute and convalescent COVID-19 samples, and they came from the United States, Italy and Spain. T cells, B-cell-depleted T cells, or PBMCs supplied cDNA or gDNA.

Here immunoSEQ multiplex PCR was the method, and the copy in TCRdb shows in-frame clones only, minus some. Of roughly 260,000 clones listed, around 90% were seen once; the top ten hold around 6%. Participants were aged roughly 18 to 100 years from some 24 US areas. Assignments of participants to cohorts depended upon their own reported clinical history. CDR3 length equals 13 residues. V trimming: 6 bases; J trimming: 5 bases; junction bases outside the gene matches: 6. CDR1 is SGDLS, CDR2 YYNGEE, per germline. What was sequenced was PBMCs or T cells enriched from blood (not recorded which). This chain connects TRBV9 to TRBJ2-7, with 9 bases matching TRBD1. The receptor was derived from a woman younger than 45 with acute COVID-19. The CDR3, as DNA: TGTGCCAGCAAGACAGGGGGTAAGGACGAGCAGTACTTC. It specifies CASKTGGKDEQYF.